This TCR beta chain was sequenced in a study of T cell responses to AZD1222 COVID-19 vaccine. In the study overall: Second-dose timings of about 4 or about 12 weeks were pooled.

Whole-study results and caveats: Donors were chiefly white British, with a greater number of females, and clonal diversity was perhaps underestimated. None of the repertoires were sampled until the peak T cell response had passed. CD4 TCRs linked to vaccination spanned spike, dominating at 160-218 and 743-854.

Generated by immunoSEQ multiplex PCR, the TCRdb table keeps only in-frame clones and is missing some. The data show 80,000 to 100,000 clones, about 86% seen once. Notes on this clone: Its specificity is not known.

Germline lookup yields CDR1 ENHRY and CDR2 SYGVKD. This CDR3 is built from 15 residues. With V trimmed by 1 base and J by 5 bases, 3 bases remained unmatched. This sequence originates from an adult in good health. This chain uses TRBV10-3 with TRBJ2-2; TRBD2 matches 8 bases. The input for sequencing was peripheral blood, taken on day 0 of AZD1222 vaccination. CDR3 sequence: CAISEFGLATGELFF. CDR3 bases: TGTGCCATCAGTGAGTTTGGACTAGCTACCGGGGAGCTGTTTTTT.